These T cell receptor beta chains were read from a single sample in a study of vaccination and CD4 T cells after COVID-19. From the PCR reads, TCRdb called clonotypes with MiXCR, one entry per CDR3 protein. The sample consists of approximately 24,000 distinct CDR3 sequences, around 64% of them appearing once. These receptors have no identified antigens. Sequenced material: CD4+ T cells from blood, cultured in vitro, taken after SARS-CoV-2 vaccination. These receptors all stem from a human donor who received a COVID-19 vaccine. Both conserved end residues are part of each CDR3. The D gene is left open where the match is weak. Clone size, where shown, is once, few, many, or a class for clones that have expanded.

J: TRBJ2-4
V: TRBV5-6
D: TRBD1
size: .
CDR3: CASSLTGAKNIQYF
DNA: TGTGCCAGCAGCCTGACAGGGGCCAAAAACATTCAGTACTTC

J: TRBJ1-2
V: TRBV6-1
D: TRBD1
size: .
CDR3: CASKQGSNYGYTF
DNA: TGTGCCAGTAAACAGGGGAGCAACTATGGCTACACCTTC

J: TRBJ1-6
V: TRBV5-6
D: .
size: .
CDR3: CASSPGGWGTNSPLHF
DNA: TGTGCCAGCAGCCCCGGCGGTTGGGGGACGAATTCACCCCTCCACTTT

J: TRBJ1-2
V: TRBV19
D: TRBD1
size: .
CDR3: CASRTGHGYTF
DNA: TGTGCCAGTCGGACAGGGCATGGCTACACCTTC

J: TRBJ1-2
V: TRBV20-1
D: TRBD1
size: .
CDR3: CSAKGQGGYGYTF
DNA: TGCAGTGCTAAAGGACAGGGAGGTTATGGCTACACCTTC

J: TRBJ2-1
V: TRBV6-1
D: .
size: .
CDR3: CASSPRTHSYNEQFF
DNA: TGTGCCAGCAGCCCCAGGACTCACTCCTACAATGAGCAGTTCTTC

J: TRBJ2-5
V: TRBV5-4
D: .
size: .
CDR3: CASSPTGRAQETQYF
DNA: TGTGCCAGCAGCCCGACAGGCCGGGCGCAAGAGACCCAGTACTTC

J: TRBJ1-5
V: TRBV6-2/TRBV6-3
D: TRBD1
size: .
CDR3: CASSSRPTGGNQPQHF
DNA: TGTGCCAGCAGTAGCCGCCCGACAGGGGGCAATCAGCCCCAGCATTTT

J: TRBJ2-7
V: TRBV15
D: .
size: .
CDR3: CATSSEGYEIYEQYF
DNA: TGTGCCACCAGCAGCGAGGGGTACGAAATCTACGAGCAGTACTTC

J: TRBJ1-6
V: TRBV5-6
D: .
size: .
CDR3: CASSLGPTGTPLTPLHF
DNA: TGTGCCAGCAGCCTTGGGCCCACCGGGACACCCTTAACTCCCCTCCACTTT

J: TRBJ2-5
V: TRBV2
D: TRBD1
size: .
CDR3: CASRGTGGLETQYF
DNA: TGTGCCAGCAGGGGGACAGGGGGTTTGGAGACCCAGTACTTC

J: TRBJ2-7
V: TRBV7-9
D: TRBD2
size: once
CDR3: CASRLTGTSGNEQYF
DNA: TGTGCCAGCAGATTAACCGGGACTAGCGGAAACGAGCAGTACTTC

J: TRBJ2-7
V: TRBV6-5
D: .
size: .
CDR3: CASSSLQFAYF
DNA: TGTGCCAGCAGTTCACTTCAGTTCGCGTACTTC

J: TRBJ2-1
V: TRBV9
D: .
size: once
CDR3: CASSVGQTSFNEQFF
DNA: TGTGCCAGCAGCGTTGGACAGACCTCTTTCAATGAGCAGTTCTTC

J: TRBJ1-4
V: TRBV6-1
D: .
size: .
CDR3: CASSEWGFGLFF
DNA: TGTGCCAGCAGTGAATGGGGTTTTGGACTGTTTTTT